This T cell receptor beta chain was recorded in a study of beta chain features in type 1 diabetes. The investigators reverse transcribed all of the isolated RNA, so they sequenced expressed TCRB transcripts. Assay used: immunoSEQ multiplex PCR; TCRdb lists only in-frame clones, some missing. Of about 150,000 clones listed, approximately 8.8% were seen once; the top ten hold approximately 0.7%. This clone was counted between two and nine times. The antigen is unknown. General observations from the study: The question left open here concerned HLA type influencing TCRB rearrangement. Within each of all four CD4+ subsets, Type 1 diabetes patients had TCRB CDR3s that were moderately but significantly shorter. Sequencing the cDNA could make cells with high TCR expression show up more than they should.

The germline V gene has CDR1 MGHDK and CDR2 SYGVNS. V gave up 3 bases and J gave up 7 bases, with 21 bases separating them. CDR3 size: 16 residues. The V and J genes are TRBV25-1 and TRBJ1-1; TRBD1 might be the D (5 bases). This TCR derives from a woman in her twenties or thirties with type 1 diabetes. The sequenced sample consisted of central memory CD4+ T cells from blood. The CDR3, as DNA: TGTGCCAGCAGTGATGAATTAGGCAGGGTAGGTAATGAAGCTTTCTTT. This encodes CASSDELGRVGNEAFF.